The clone carrying this TCR beta chain was recorded once. This sample is drawn from a study of blood T cell repertoires in COVID-19. Study-wide background: Samples representing acute and convalescent COVID-19 were sourced from the United States, Italy and Spain.

Residents of 20 to 25 US areas, aged about 18 to 100 years, made up the participants. Allocation to cohorts depended on clinical history reported by the participants. As originally analysed: Amplification of reference gene primers provided the estimated nucleated cell counts. Data came from immunoSEQ multiplex PCR; TCRdb stores just in-frame clones and leaves some out. Clone size and the V and J calls come from that table; the DNA yielded D and trimming. The data show under 350,000 clones, roughly 85% seen once. This CDR3 has 14 residues. Germline-derived CDR1 and CDR2 are SGHNT and YYREEE (reference sequence). J gave up 2 bases and V 2 bases, and 4 bases lay outside the gene matches.

The clonotype comes from a woman between 35 and 50 years old with acute COVID-19. This sequence joins TRBV5-4 and TRBJ2-7, with 7 bases aligning to TRBD1. Sequencing input: PBMCs or T cells enriched from blood (not recorded which). CDR3 sequence reads: CASSFKGQTYEQYF. The CDR3, as DNA: TGTGCCAGCAGCTTCAAGGGACAGACCTACGAGCAGTACTTC.